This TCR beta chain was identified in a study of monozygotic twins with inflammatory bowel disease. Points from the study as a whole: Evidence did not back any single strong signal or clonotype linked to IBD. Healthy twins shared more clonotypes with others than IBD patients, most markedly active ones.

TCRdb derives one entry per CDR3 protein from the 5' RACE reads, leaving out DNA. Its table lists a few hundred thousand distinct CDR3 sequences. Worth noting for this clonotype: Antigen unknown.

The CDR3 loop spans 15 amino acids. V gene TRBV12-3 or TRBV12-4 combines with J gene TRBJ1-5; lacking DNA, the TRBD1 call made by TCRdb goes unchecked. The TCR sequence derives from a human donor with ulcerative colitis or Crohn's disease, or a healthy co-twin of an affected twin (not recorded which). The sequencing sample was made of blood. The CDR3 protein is CASSAYRESNQPQHF.